One and the same sample provided the 13 T cell receptor beta chains below, sequenced in a study of PD-1 blockade in classical Hodgkin lymphoma (dated by TCRdb to about 2020). The time point tag for this specimen amounts to: cycle 4 day 1 (C4D1), after less than 7 weeks of nivolumab. Every trial patient had relapsed following autologous stem cell transplantation, and prior brentuximab vedotin exposure was what differed among cohorts A, B and C. Libraries were constructed by the immunoSEQ multiplex PCR assay. Here the immuneACCESS table is served through TCRdb, limited to in-frame sequences with V and J called. Missing clones are a known gap in these copies; in checked studies unresolved V genes cover under half, and the rest lacks a known reason. The sample contains over 50,000 clones, about 90% of them found a single time. About 8.1% of the sample is taken by the ten largest. Source: peripheral blood mononuclear cells (PBMCs), taken before the fourth cycle of nivolumab. These receptors originate from a human donor with classical Hodgkin lymphoma.

This sequence joins TRBV6-5 and TRBJ1-1, with D possibly being TRBD1 (6 bases). The V and J ends lost 2 bases and 6 bases respectively, with 10 bases between them. The CDR3 runs 13 residues. Germline V gene sequence: CDR1 MNHEY, CDR2 SVGAGI. The CDR3 protein is CASSYPGDAEAFF. CDR3 bases: TGTGCCAGCAGTTACCCAGGGGACGCTGAAGCTTTCTTT.

The rearrangement links TRBV5-4 to TRBJ2-1; 7 bases match TRBD2. After removal of 0 bases from V and 4 bases from J, the junction contained 10 bases not matched to a gene. Germline V CDR1 and CDR2: SGHNT, YYREEE (reference sequence). The CDR3 is 17 residues long. DNA for the CDR3: TGTGCCAGCAGCTTGGGACGAGCGGGACCAAATTACAATGAGCAGTTCTTC. It codes for CASSLGRAGPNYNEQFF.

The rearrangement uses TRBV5-1 and TRBJ1-1; D ambiguous. Germline V gene sequence: CDR1 SGHRS, CDR2 YFSETQ. V was pared by 4 bases and J by 4 bases, with 17 bases between. The CDR3 runs 15 residues. In DNA form, the CDR3 reads TGCGCCAGCAGCCCTCAAGGGTTCGTGGGCACTGAAGCTTTCTTT. It yields the protein CASSPQGFVGTEAFF.

J is TRBJ1-4 and V is TRBV5-1, with D possibly TRBD1 on 5 matching bases. The V end was cut by 0 bases, the J end by 2 bases, with 11 bases between. Per germline, CDR1 SGHRS and CDR2 YFSETQ. This CDR3 has 16 residues. The CDR3 here is CASSLGAKGTNEKLFF. For the CDR3, the DNA is TGCGCCAGCAGCTTGGGAGCCAAGGGGACTAATGAAAAACTGTTTTTT. Looking up the rest from reference TRBV5-1 and TRBJ1-4 gives the full variable domain: KAGVTQTPRYLIKTRGQQVTLSCSPISGHRSVSWYQQTPGQGLQFLFEYFSETQRNKGNFPGRFSGRQFSNSRSEMNVSTLELGDSALYLCASSLGAKGTNEKLFFGSGTQLSVL.

V usage is TRBV5-1 and J usage is TRBJ1-2; 7 positions match TRBD1. The CDR3 sequence is 14 residues long. Germline CDR1 reads SGHRS; CDR2 reads YFSETQ. The trim removed 3 bases at V and 7 bases at J, leaving 9 bases unmatched. CDR3 region: CASSSSGGGVGYTF. The CDR3 DNA follows: TGCGCCAGCAGCTCCTCAGGGGGGGGCGTTGGCTACACCTTC.

Comment on this clone: Other DNA sequences from this sample encode an identical CDR3 as well. The chain couples TRBV5-1 to TRBJ2-5; 8 bases map to TRBD2. The CDR3 runs 15 residues. V trimming: 0 bases; J trimming: 2 bases; junction bases outside the gene matches: 3. Germline V gives CDR1 SGHRS, CDR2 YFSETQ. CDR3 nucleotides: TGCGCCAGCAGCTTGGTTGCGGGGGGACAAGAGACCCAGTACTTC. It specifies CASSLVAGGQETQYF.

The chain has TRBV7-9 and TRBJ2-7, with D perhaps matching TRBD1 (7 bases). Germline V gene lookup returns CDR1 SEHNR and CDR2 FQNEAQ (reference sequence). CDR3 length: 16 residues. V gave up 6 bases and J gave up 5 bases, with 23 bases separating them. The CDR3 bases are TGTGCCAGCAGTTTTAGGGGGTTGGAGGGGGCCAACGAGCAGTACTTC. This sequence encodes CASSFRGLEGANEQYF.

The chain has TRBV15 and TRBJ2-7, with a tentative D call TRBD1 (6 bases). Looked up from germline, CDR1 is LNHNV and CDR2 is YYDKDF (reference sequence). The CDR3 is 14 amino acids. With 5 bases removed from V and 3 bases from J, the gap between germline ends came to 14 bases. The DNA of the CDR3 is TGTGCCACCAGCCGCACAGGGTCTCACTACGAGCAGTACTTC. It encodes CATSRTGSHYEQYF.

The V gene is TRBV5-1, the J gene TRBJ2-5; D not resolved. Germline lookup yields CDR1 SGHRS and CDR2 YFSETQ. The CDR3 loop spans 13 amino acids. The germline V and J ends were trimmed by 4 bases and 5 bases, with 12 bases remaining between them. The CDR3, as DNA: TGCGCCAGCAGCGGTTCAGGTTATGAGACCCAGTACTTC. Translating it yields CASSGSGYETQYF.

The chain combines TRBV18 with TRBJ2-5; D ambiguous. V lost 2 bases to trimming and J lost 2 bases, with 6 bases between them. The CDR3 consists of 13 residues. The germline CDR1 and CDR2 sequences are KGHSH and LQKENI. The CDR3 is CASSPIQQETQYF. The CDR3 nucleotides read TGTGCCAGCTCACCAATACAACAAGAGACCCAGTACTTC.

The table lists this clone with a few counts. This chain links TRBV7-9 with TRBJ1-4; a weak D match, TRBD1 (5 bases). Trimming pared 4 bases from V and 14 bases from J, leaving 20 bases between. The CDR3 spans 14 residues. The germline CDR1 and CDR2 sequences are SEHNR and FQNEAQ (reference sequence). The DNA for the CDR3 is TGTGCCAGCAGCTCCCAAGGGGTCAGTGGATTCCTGTTTTTT. Amino acid sequence: CASSSQGVSGFLFF. The full variable domain, with the rest looked up from reference TRBV7-9 and TRBJ1-4, is DTGVSQNPRHKITKRGQNVTFRCDPISEHNRLYWYRQTLGQGPEFLTYFQNEAQLEKSRLLSDRFSAERPKGSFSTLEIQRTEQGDSAMYLCASSSQGVSGFLFFGSGTQLSVL.

This rearrangement joins TRBV5-1 to TRBJ2-2; D is ambiguous. This CDR3 spans 13 amino acids. The V end was cut by 4 bases, the J end by 10 bases, with 14 bases between. The germline V gene has CDR1 SGHRS and CDR2 YFSETQ. The CDR3 DNA reads TGCGCCAGCAGCGTCCCCGAGATGGTGGAGCTGTTTTTT. It codes for CASSVPEMVELFF.

The genes are TRBV10-2 and TRBJ2-2; no firm D call. The CDR3 covers 13 residues. CDR1 and CDR2 (germline): WSHSY, SAAADI. Trimming pared 7 bases from V and 2 bases from J, leaving 8 bases between. CDR3 DNA sequence: TGCGCCAGCACCAACATTAACACCGGGGAGCTGTTTTTT. This codes for CASTNINTGELFF.